This T cell receptor beta chain was profiled in a study of beta chain features in type 1 diabetes. Study summary: Across all samples, 100 million to 130 million sorted cells were examined.

The whole isolated RNA underwent reverse transcription, so sequencing captured expressed TCRB transcripts. The repertoire was sequenced with immunoSEQ multiplex PCR; TCRdb's copy has only in-frame clones and lacks some. Counted here are under 300,000 clones, 25% to 30% occurring once; the ten biggest clones make up under 5%. Study conclusions and caveats: Unsettled here was the matter of whether HLA type influences TCRB rearrangement. Researchers report that Type 1 diabetes patients had moderately but significantly shorter TCRB CDR3s across all four CD4+ subsets.

Germline V gene data show CDR1 as GTSNPN and CDR2 as SVGIG (reference sequence). V shed 0 bases, J shed 5 bases, and the junction held 6 bases outside the gene matches. CDR3 length: 14 residues. Comments on this clone: The antigen remains undetermined.

The specimen sequenced was central memory CD4+ T cells from blood. The TCR was taken from a man aged 25 to 45 in good health. This chain links TRBV30 with TRBJ1-1; 7 bases agree with TRBD1. The CDR3 DNA reads as TGTGCCTGGAGTGTACACACAGGGGAGACTGAAGCTTTCTTT. As protein: CAWSVHTGETEAFF.